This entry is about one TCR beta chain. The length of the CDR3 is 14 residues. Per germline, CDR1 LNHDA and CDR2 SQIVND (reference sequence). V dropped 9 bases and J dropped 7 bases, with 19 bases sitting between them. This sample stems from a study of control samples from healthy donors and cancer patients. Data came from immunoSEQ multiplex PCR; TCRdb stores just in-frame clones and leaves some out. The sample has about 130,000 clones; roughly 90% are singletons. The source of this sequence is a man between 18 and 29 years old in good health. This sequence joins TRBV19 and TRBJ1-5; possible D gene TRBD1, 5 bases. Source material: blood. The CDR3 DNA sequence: TGTGCCAGGAGAACCGGGACTTTTGGGCAGCCCCAGCATTTT. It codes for CARRTGTFGQPQHF.